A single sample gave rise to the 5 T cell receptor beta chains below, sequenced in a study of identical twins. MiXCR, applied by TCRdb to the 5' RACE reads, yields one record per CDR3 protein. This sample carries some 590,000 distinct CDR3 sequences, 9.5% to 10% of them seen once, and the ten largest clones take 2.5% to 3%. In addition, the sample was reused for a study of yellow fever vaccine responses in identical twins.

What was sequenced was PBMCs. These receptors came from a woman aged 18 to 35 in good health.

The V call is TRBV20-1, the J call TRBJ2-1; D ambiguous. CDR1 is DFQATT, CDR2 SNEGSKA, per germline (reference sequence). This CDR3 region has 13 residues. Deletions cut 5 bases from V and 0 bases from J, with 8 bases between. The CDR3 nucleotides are TGCAGTGCTTACCGGAGCTCCTACAATGAGCAGTTCTTC. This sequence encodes CSAYRSSYNEQFF.

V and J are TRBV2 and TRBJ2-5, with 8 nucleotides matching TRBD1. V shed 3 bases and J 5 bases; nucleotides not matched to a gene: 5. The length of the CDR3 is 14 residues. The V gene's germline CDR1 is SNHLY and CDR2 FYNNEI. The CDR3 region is CASSDTGGSETQYF. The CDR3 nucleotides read TGTGCCAGCAGTGATACAGGGGGTTCTGAGACCCAGTACTTC.

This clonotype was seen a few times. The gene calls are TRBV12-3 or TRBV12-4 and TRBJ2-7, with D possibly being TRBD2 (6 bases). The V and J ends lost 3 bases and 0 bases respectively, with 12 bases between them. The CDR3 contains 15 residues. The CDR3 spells CASSFSGEDSYEQYF. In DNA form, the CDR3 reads TGTGCCAGCAGTTTTTCGGGGGAGGACTCCTACGAGCAGTACTTC.

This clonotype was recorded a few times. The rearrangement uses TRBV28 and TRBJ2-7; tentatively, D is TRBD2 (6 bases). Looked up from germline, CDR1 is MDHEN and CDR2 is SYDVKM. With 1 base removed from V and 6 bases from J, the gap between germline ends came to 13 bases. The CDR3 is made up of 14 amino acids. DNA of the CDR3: TGTGCCAGCAGTTTATTGTCGGGAGTAGGCGAGCAGTACTTC. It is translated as CASSLLSGVGEQYF. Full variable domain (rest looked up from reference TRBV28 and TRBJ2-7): DVKVTQSSRYLVKRTGEKVFLECVQDMDHENMFWYRQDPGLGLRLIYFSYDVKMKEKGDIPEGYSVSREKKERFSLILESASTNQTSMYLCASSLLSGVGEQYFGPGTRLTVT.

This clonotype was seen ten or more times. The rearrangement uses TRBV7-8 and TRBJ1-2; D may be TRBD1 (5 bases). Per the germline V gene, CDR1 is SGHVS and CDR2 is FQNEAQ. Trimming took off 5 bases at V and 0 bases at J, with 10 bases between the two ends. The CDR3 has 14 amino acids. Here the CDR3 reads CASSLSGTNYGYTF. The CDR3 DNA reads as TGTGCCAGCAGCCTGTCAGGGACTAACTATGGCTACACCTTC.